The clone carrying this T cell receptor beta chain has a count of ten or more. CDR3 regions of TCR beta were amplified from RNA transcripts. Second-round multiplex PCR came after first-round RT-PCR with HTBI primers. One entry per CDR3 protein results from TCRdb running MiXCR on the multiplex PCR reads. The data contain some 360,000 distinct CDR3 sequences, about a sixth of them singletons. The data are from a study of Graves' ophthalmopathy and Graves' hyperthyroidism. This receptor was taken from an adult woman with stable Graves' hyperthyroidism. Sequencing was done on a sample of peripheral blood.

The DNA for the CDR3 is TGTGCCAGTAGTATAGCCGGGACAGACTATGGCTACACCTTC. Encoded protein: CASSIAGTDYGYTF. The genes are TRBV19 and TRBJ1-2, with 7 bases lining up with TRBD1. From germline, CDR1 is LNHDA and CDR2 SQIVND (reference sequence). The CDR3 has 14 residues. The ends lost 1 base at V and 3 bases at J; junction bases unmatched: 2.